The following is a T cell receptor beta chain sequence with its context. What it binds is unknown. TCRdb keeps only in-frame clones here, not all; method: immunoSEQ multiplex PCR. The table shows tens of thousands of clones, with more than 65% occurring only once. The data belong to a study of OX40 agonist ivuxolimab in advanced cancers. Across the study: Patients undergoing dose escalation presented with hepatocellular carcinoma, melanoma, renal cell or head and neck cancer.

This CDR3 region has 14 residues. The ends lost 7 bases at V and 2 bases at J; junction bases unmatched: 7. Germline loops: CDR1 MNHNS, CDR2 SASEGT. Study-level findings and limits: On average, CD8+ T cells showed a greater number of expanded clones than CD4+. Antigen targets of the expanded peripheral T cells went undetermined.

The rearrangement links TRBV6-1 to TRBJ1-2; TRBD1 matches at 7 bases. The input for sequencing was CD4+ or CD8+ T cells sorted from blood, taken in a trial of the OX40 agonist ivuxolimab. This TCR was recovered from an adult with an advanced solid tumor such as melanoma, head and neck, liver or kidney cancer. CDR3 in amino acids: CASTRNRGNYGYTF. The CDR3 coding sequence is TGTGCCAGCACTCGAAACAGGGGCAACTATGGCTACACCTTC.